These T cell receptor beta chains were read from a single sample in a study of radiation and T cells in renal cell carcinoma. Sequenced by immunoSEQ multiplex PCR; TCRdb stores in-frame clones only, minus some. This sample has roughly 150,000 clones, with approximately 88% found just once. The material was blood, obtained from a patient whose treatment included radiotherapy and nephrectomy. Receptor source: a woman between 50 and 59 years old with renal cell carcinoma. The CDR3 runs from the conserved cysteine through the conserved F or W. The D gene is left open where the match is weak. Size tells how often a clone was seen (once, few, many) or the class of an expanded clone, and some rows leave it out.

J: TRBJ1-2
V: TRBV19
size: -
D: -
CDR3: CATRYLRGYTF
DNA: TGTGCCACCCGATATCTCCGAGGCTACACCTTC

J: TRBJ1-1
V: TRBV7-2
size: -
D: TRBD1
CDR3: CASCGAGGTEAFF
DNA: TGTGCCAGCTGCGGGGCAGGGGGCACTGAAGCTTTCTTT

J: TRBJ1-1
V: TRBV19
size: -
D: -
CDR3: CASNGMGPTDTEAFF
DNA: TGTGCCAGTAACGGCATGGGGCCGACGGACACTGAAGCTTTCTTT

J: TRBJ1-6
V: TRBV13
size: -
D: -
CDR3: CASSLTGSYNSPLHF
DNA: TGTGCCAGCAGCTTAACCGGCTCCTATAATTCACCCCTCCACTTT

J: TRBJ2-6
V: TRBV25-1
size: -
D: TRBD1
CDR3: CASSRTGLSGANVLTF
DNA: TGTGCCAGCAGTCGGACAGGCCTCTCTGGGGCCAACGTCCTGACTTTC

J: TRBJ1-2
V: TRBV29-1
size: -
D: -
CDR3: CSVFITNYGYTF
DNA: TGCAGCGTCTTTATAACTAACTATGGCTACACCTTC

J: TRBJ2-7
V: TRBV9
size: -
D: -
CDR3: CASSADRGEQYF
DNA: TGTGCCAGCAGCGCGGATAGGGGAGAGCAGTACTTC

J: TRBJ1-2
V: TRBV5-4
size: -
D: -
CDR3: CASSFFTGRLNYGYTF
DNA: TGTGCCAGCAGCTTTTTTACAGGGAGATTGAACTATGGCTACACCTTC

J: TRBJ1-5
V: TRBV25-1
size: -
D: -
CDR3: CASSGTGNQPQHF
DNA: TGTGCCAGCAGTGGGACAGGCAATCAGCCCCAGCATTTT

J: TRBJ2-1
V: TRBV7-3
size: -
D: -
CDR3: CASSTGRGSYNEQFF
DNA: TGTGCCAGCAGTACCGGTCGGGGCTCCTACAATGAGCAGTTCTTC

J: TRBJ1-1
V: TRBV7-2
size: -
D: -
CDR3: CASSLGWGVDNTEAFF
DNA: TGTGCCAGCAGCTTAGGGTGGGGAGTCGATAACACTGAAGCTTTCTTT

J: TRBJ1-5
V: TRBV19
size: -
D: -
CDR3: CASSGQQGGNQPQHF
DNA: TGTGCCAGTAGTGGCCAGCAAGGGGGCAATCAGCCCCAGCATTTT

J: TRBJ1-2
V: TRBV6-6
size: -
D: -
CDR3: CASSYSAGSPYGYTF
DNA: TGTGCCAGCAGTTACTCTGCAGGGTCCCCCTATGGCTACACCTTC

J: TRBJ2-5
V: TRBV7-7
size: -
D: -
CDR3: CASSLGYQETQYF
DNA: TGTGCTAGCAGTTTAGGTTACCAAGAGACCCAGTACTTC

J: TRBJ2-2
V: TRBV10-3
size: -
D: TRBD1
CDR3: CATSMPQGAAGELFF
DNA: TGTGCCACCTCAATGCCGCAGGGGGCGGCCGGGGAGCTGTTTTTT

J: TRBJ1-2
V: TRBV19
size: -
D: -
CDR3: CASTPDQIYGYTF
DNA: TGTGCCAGTACCCCTGACCAGATTTATGGCTACACCTTC

J: TRBJ2-2
V: TRBV6-5
size: -
D: -
CDR3: CASSYSGLNTGELFF
DNA: TGTGCCAGCAGTTACTCCGGACTCAACACCGGGGAGCTGTTTTTT

J: TRBJ2-1
V: TRBV6-1
size: -
D: TRBD2
CDR3: CASTPSSGARGEQFF
DNA: TGTGCCAGCACTCCTTCGAGCGGGGCCCGAGGTGAGCAGTTCTTC

J: TRBJ2-5
V: TRBV11-2
size: -
D: TRBD2
CDR3: CASSGTRKETQYF
DNA: TGTGCCAGCAGTGGGACTAGAAAAGAGACCCAGTACTTC

J: TRBJ2-1
V: TRBV5-1
size: -
D: TRBD2
CDR3: CASSSRTSGSVNEQFF
DNA: TGCGCCAGCAGCTCAAGGACTAGCGGGTCGGTCAATGAGCAGTTCTTC

J: TRBJ1-1
V: TRBV30
size: -
D: -
CDR3: CAWSGPTLNTEAFF
DNA: TGTGCCTGGTCCGGGCCTACTTTGAACACTGAAGCTTTCTTT

J: TRBJ2-7
V: TRBV2
size: -
D: -
CDR3: CASRQGSYEQYF
DNA: TGTGCCAGCAGACAGGGCTCCTACGAGCAGTACTTC

J: TRBJ1-1
V: TRBV6-5
size: -
D: -
CDR3: CASSYSYKGSAEAFF
DNA: TGTGCCAGCAGTTACTCTTACAAGGGTAGTGCTGAAGCTTTCTTT

J: TRBJ1-5
V: TRBV7-2
size: -
D: -
CDR3: CASSLDSGKDQPQHF
DNA: TGTGCCAGCAGCTTAGACTCAGGGAAGGATCAGCCCCAGCATTTT

J: TRBJ2-3
V: TRBV9
size: -
D: -
CDR3: CASNTLGGTTDTQYF
DNA: TGTGCCAGCAACACACTAGGGGGAACCACAGATACGCAGTATTTT

J: TRBJ2-3
V: TRBV9
size: -
D: TRBD2
CDR3: CASSVEAGANTDTQYF
DNA: TGTGCCAGCAGCGTAGAAGCGGGGGCCAACACAGATACGCAGTATTTT

J: TRBJ1-1
V: TRBV30
size: few
D: -
CDR3: CAWRSTINTEAFF
DNA: TGTGCCTGGAGAAGCACAATAAACACTGAAGCTTTCTTT

J: TRBJ1-2
V: TRBV25-1
size: few
D: TRBD1
CDR3: CASSANRGSNYGYTF
DNA: TGTGCCAGCAGTGCAAACAGGGGTTCCAACTATGGCTACACCTTC

J: TRBJ1-2
V: TRBV4-2
size: -
D: TRBD1
CDR3: CASSQEGGQGNYGYTF
DNA: TGTGCCAGCAGCCAAGAGGGGGGACAGGGGAACTATGGCTACACCTTC

J: TRBJ2-1
V: TRBV12-5
size: -
D: -
CDR3: CASGPPVNNEQFF
DNA: TGTGCTAGTGGTCCGCCGGTAAACAATGAGCAGTTCTTC

J: TRBJ1-1
V: TRBV6-1
size: -
D: -
CDR3: CASSGWGAGDTEAFF
DNA: TGTGCCAGCAGTGGATGGGGGGCGGGGGACACTGAAGCTTTCTTT